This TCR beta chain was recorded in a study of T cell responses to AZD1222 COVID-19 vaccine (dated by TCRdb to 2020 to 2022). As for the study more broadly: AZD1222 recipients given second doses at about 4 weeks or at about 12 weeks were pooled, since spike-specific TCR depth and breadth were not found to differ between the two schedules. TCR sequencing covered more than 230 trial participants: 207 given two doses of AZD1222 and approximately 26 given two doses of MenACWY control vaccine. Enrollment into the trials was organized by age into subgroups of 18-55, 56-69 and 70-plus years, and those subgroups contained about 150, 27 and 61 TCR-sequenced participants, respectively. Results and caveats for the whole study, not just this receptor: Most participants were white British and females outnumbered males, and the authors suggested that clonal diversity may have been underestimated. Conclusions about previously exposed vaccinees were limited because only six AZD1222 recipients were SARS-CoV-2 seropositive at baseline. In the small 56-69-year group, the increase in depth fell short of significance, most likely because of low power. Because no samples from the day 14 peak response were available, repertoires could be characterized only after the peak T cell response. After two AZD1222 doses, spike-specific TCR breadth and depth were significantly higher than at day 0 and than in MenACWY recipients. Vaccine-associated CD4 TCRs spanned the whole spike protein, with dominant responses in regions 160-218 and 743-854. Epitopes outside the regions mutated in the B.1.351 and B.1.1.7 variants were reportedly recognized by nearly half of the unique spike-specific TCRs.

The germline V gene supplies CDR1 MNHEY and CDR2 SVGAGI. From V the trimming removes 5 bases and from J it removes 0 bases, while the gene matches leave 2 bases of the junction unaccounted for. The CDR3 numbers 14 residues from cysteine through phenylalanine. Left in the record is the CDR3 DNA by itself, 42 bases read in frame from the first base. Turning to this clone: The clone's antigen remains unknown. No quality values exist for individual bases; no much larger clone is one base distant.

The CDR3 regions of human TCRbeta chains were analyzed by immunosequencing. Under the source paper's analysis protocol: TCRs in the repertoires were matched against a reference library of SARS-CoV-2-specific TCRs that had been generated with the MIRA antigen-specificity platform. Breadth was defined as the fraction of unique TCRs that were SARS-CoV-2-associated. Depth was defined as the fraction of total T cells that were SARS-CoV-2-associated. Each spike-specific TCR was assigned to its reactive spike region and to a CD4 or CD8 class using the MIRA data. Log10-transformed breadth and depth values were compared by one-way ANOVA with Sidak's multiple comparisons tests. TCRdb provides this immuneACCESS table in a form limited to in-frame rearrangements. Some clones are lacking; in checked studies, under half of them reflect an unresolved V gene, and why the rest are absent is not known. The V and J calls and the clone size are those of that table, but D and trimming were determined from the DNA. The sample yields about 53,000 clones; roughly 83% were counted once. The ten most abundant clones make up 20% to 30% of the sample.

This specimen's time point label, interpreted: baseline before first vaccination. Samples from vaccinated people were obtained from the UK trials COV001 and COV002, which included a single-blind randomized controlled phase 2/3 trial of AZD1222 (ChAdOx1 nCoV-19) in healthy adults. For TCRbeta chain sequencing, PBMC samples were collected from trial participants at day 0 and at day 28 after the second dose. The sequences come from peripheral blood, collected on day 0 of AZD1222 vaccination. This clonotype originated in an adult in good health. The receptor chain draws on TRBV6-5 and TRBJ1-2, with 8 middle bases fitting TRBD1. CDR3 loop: CASSQGATNYGYTF. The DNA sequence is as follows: TGTGCCAGCAGTCAGGGGGCAACTAACTATGGCTACACCTTC.